One sample yielded the 30 T cell receptor beta chains listed below, sequenced in a study of shared clonotypes between healthy human individuals. Measured with immunoSEQ multiplex PCR; TCRdb has only the in-frame clones, and not every one. The sample lists 1,500,000 or so clones, around 98.5% occurring once. The specimen was naive CD4+ T cells sorted from blood. Described subset: CD45RA+ positively selected. These receptors were taken from a man younger than 40 in good health.

The gene calls are TRBV6-6 and TRBJ1-2; unclear D gene. The CDR3 sequence is 15 residues long. V was shortened by 0 bases and J by 4 bases, with 12 bases between the two germline ends. From germline, CDR1 is MNHNY and CDR2 SVGAGI (reference sequence). The CDR3 loop is CASSYSPDGSYGYTF. As DNA, the CDR3 is TGTGCCAGCAGTTACTCCCCGGACGGAAGCTATGGCTACACCTTC.

This clone was observed a few times. The same CDR3 is also encoded by other DNA sequences in this sample. This chain connects TRBV2 to TRBJ2-5; D unclear. Germline loops: CDR1 SNHLY, CDR2 FYNNEI. The CDR3 has 11 amino acids. Trimming cost V 4 bases and J 1 base, with 1 base left between them. The CDR3: CASSAQETQYF. CDR3 DNA: TGTGCCAGCAGTGCCCAAGAGACCCAGTACTTC.

V gene TRBV4-3 combines with J gene TRBJ1-4; the D gene is possibly TRBD1 (6 bases). There are 12 residues in the CDR3. Deletions cut 4 bases from V and 10 bases from J, with 10 bases between. Germline lookup yields CDR1 LGHNA and CDR2 YSLEER. The CDR3 bases are TGCGCCAGCAGCCGGGAGGGGGGAAAACTGTTTTTT. It codes for CASSREGGKLFF.

V usage is TRBV5-4 and J usage is TRBJ2-2, with 13 positions matching TRBD2. Germline loops: CDR1 SGHNT, CDR2 YYREEE (reference sequence). The CDR3 covers 18 residues. The V gene end was trimmed by 2 bases and the J gene end by 8 bases; junction bases not matched to a gene: 12. Written as DNA, the CDR3 is TGTGCCAGCAGCTTCCCCGGCCGGACTAGCGGGAGAGAGGGGGAGCTGTTTTTT. Residues: CASSFPGRTSGREGELFF.

V gene TRBV5-1 combines with J gene TRBJ1-2, with TRBD1 matching over 7 bases. CDR3 length: 11 amino acids. After removal of 4 bases from V and 13 bases from J, the junction contained 7 bases not matched to a gene. Germline assignment: CDR1 SGHRS and CDR2 YFSETQ. CDR3 sequence reads: CASSGQDGCTF. In DNA form, the CDR3 reads TGCGCCAGCAGCGGACAGGATGGGTGCACCTTC.

The chain uses TRBV19 and TRBJ2-1; 8 nucleotides align to TRBD2. Unmatched junction bases numbered 8, after V lost 8 bases and J lost 5 bases. Germline V gives CDR1 LNHDA, CDR2 SQIVND (reference sequence). The CDR3 has 14 residues. The chain's CDR3 is CASAISGIHNEQFF. CDR3 DNA: TGTGCCAGTGCGATTAGCGGGATCCACAATGAGCAGTTCTTC.

The rearrangement links TRBV28 to TRBJ1-5; perhaps TRBD1 as D (6 bases). The CDR3 totals 17 residues. The V gene lost 3 bases and the J gene lost 10 bases, with 25 bases spanning the gap. CDR1 and CDR2 (germline): MDHEN, SYDVKM. The CDR3: CASSFGRFQGSAQPQHF. The CDR3 DNA reads TGTGCCAGCAGTTTCGGGCGGTTTCAGGGGAGCGCACAACCCCAGCATTTT. Supplemented by reference TRBV28 and TRBJ1-5, the full variable domain reads DVKVTQSSRYLVKRTGEKVFLECVQDMDHENMFWYRQDPGLGLRLIYFSYDVKMKEKGDIPEGYSVSREKKERFSLILESASTNQTSMYLCASSFGRFQGSAQPQHFGDGTRLSIL.

This clone was counted a single time. V is TRBV5-6 and J is TRBJ2-2; 8 nucleotides align to TRBD2. The CDR3 spans 16 residues. Germline CDR1 is SGHDT and CDR2 is YYEEEE. Trimming at V came to 0 bases and at J to 5 bases, leaving 6 bases not matched to a gene. Written as DNA, the CDR3 is TGTGCCAGCAGCTTGGTTTCGGCTAGCGGGACCGGGGAGCTGTTTTTT. Protein product: CASSLVSASGTGELFF.

The V and J genes are TRBV30 and TRBJ2-5; D possibly corresponds to TRBD2 (5 bases). The CDR3 totals 13 residues. Trimming took off 3 bases at V and 5 bases at J, with 13 bases between the two ends. The germline CDR1 and CDR2 sequences are GTSNPN and SVGIG (reference sequence). CDR3 in amino acids: CAWSPSPGETQYF. CDR3 bases: TGTGCCTGGAGCCCCTCCCCGGGGGAGACCCAGTACTTC.

V gene TRBV9 combines with J gene TRBJ2-5, with D hard to call. Trimming took 4 bases from V and 4 from J, leaving 14 bases between them. The CDR3 is 14 amino acids. Germline lookup yields CDR1 SGDLS and CDR2 YYNGEE. CDR3 residues: CASSPTVTVETQYF. CDR3 DNA sequence: TGTGCCAGCAGCCCAACTGTAACCGTAGAGACCCAGTACTTC.

This chain joins TRBV4-3 and TRBJ2-6; D gene uncertain. The CDR3 covers 17 residues. Per germline, CDR1 LGHNA and CDR2 YSLEER. Trimming removed 0 bases at V and 2 bases at J, with 11 bases between. CDR3 sequence: CASSQELGVPGANVLTF. In DNA, the CDR3 is TGCGCCAGCAGCCAAGAACTTGGAGTGCCTGGGGCCAACGTCCTGACTTTC.

The chain carries TRBV15 and TRBJ2-3, with 9 bases fitting TRBD2. The CDR3 is 16 amino acids. V was pared by 0 bases and J by 5 bases, with 6 bases of the junction left unmatched. CDR1 is LNHNV and CDR2 is YYDKDF in the germline V gene (reference sequence). CDR3 coding DNA: TGTGCCACCAGCAGAGATTTCGCGGGAGGGGTAGATACGCAGTATTTT. It codes for CATSRDFAGGVDTQYF.

CDR3 loop: CASSHGGSQPQHF. The CDR3 region has the DNA TGTGCCAGCAGCCATGGAGGGTCCCAGCCCCAGCATTTT. The chain uses TRBV7-2 and TRBJ1-5; D remains unclear. Germline CDR1 is SGHTA and CDR2 is FQGNSA. Trimming pared 5 bases from V and 7 bases from J, leaving 12 bases between. CDR3 size: 13 residues.

This chain links TRBV5-4 with TRBJ2-3; D uncertain. CDR1 and CDR2 from the germline V gene are SGHNT and YYREEE (reference sequence). The CDR3 contains 17 residues. V shed 1 base and J shed 1 base, with 16 bases lying between them. CDR3 in amino acids: CASSLSPGAGGTDTQYF. The CDR3 nucleotides are TGTGCCAGCAGCTTGTCCCCGGGTGCCGGAGGCACAGATACGCAGTATTTT.

V and J are TRBV25-1 and TRBJ2-1, with TRBD2 identical over 11 bases. The CDR3 loop spans 15 amino acids. The germline CDR1 and CDR2 sequences are MGHDK and SYGVNS. After removal of 5 bases from V and 7 bases from J, the junction contained 7 bases not matched to a gene. This CDR3 is CASSRTSGSRNEQFF. CDR3 sequence (DNA): TGTGCCAGCAGTCGAACTAGCGGGAGTCGTAATGAGCAGTTCTTC. Using reference TRBV25-1 and TRBJ2-1 for the parts outside the CDR3, the full variable domain is EADIYQTPRYLVIGTGKKITLECSQTMGHDKMYWYQQDPGMELHLIHYSYGVNSTEKGDLSSESTVSRIRTEHFPLTLESARPSHTSQYLCASSRTSGSRNEQFFGPGTRLTVL.

The rearrangement links TRBV2 to TRBJ2-1, with a possible D match to TRBD2 (5 bases). CDR1 and CDR2 from the germline V gene are SNHLY and FYNNEI. The CDR3 runs to 13 residues. The germline V and J ends were trimmed by 5 bases and 7 bases, with 12 bases remaining between them. The CDR3 DNA follows: TGTGCCAGCAGTTATCTTAGGGAGAATGAGCAGTTCTTC. As protein: CASSYLRENEQFF. The entire variable domain, with the rest obtained from reference TRBV2 and TRBJ2-1, is as follows: EPEVTQTPSHQVTQMGQEVILRCVPISNHLYFYWYRQILGQKVEFLVSFYNNEISEKSEIFDDQFSVERPDGSNFTLKIRSTKLEDSAMYFCASSYLRENEQFFGPGTRLTVL.

The chain couples TRBV5-1 to TRBJ2-7; perhaps TRBD1 as D (5 bases). In germline, CDR1 is SGHRS, CDR2 YFSETQ. Trimming removed 1 base at V and 1 base at J, with 15 bases between. The CDR3 contains 16 residues. CDR3: CASSLSGRAGSYEQYF. The CDR3, as DNA: TGCGCCAGCAGCTTGTCGGGCAGGGCAGGATCCTACGAGCAGTACTTC.

This clone appeared once. The chain has TRBV7-8 and TRBJ2-1; the D gene could be TRBD1 or TRBD2 (5 bases each). There are 12 residues in the CDR3. CDR1 is SGHVS, CDR2 FQNEAQ, per germline. Trimming cost V 5 bases and J 9 bases, with 11 bases left between them. CDR3 loop: CASSRDRGEQFF. The CDR3 DNA reads as TGTGCCAGCAGCCGGGACCGGGGTGAGCAGTTCTTC. The whole variable domain, filled in from reference TRBV7-8 and TRBJ2-1, reads GAGVSQSPRYKVAKRGQDVALRCDPISGHVSLFWYQQALGQGPEFLTYFQNEAQLDKSGLPSDRFFAERPEGSVSTLKIQRTQQEDSAVYLCASSRDRGEQFFGPGTRLTVL.

The chain uses TRBV15 and TRBJ2-1; 10 nucleotides match TRBD2. V gave up 4 bases and J gave up 7 bases; unmatched junction bases: 7. The germline CDR1 and CDR2 sequences are LNHNV and YYDKDF (reference sequence). The CDR3 extends over 15 amino acids. The CDR3 protein is CATSNWLAGVNEQFF. The CDR3 nucleotides read TGTGCCACCAGCAATTGGCTAGCGGGAGTTAATGAGCAGTTCTTC.

This clone has only one observation. CDR3 region: CASSSTGVGEQYF. The CDR3 DNA reads as TGTGCCAGCAGCTCGACAGGGGTGGGGGAGCAGTACTTC. The chain couples TRBV7-6 to TRBJ2-7, with 8 nucleotides matching TRBD1. This CDR3 is built from 13 residues. Germline V gives CDR1 SGHVS, CDR2 FNYEAQ. V shed 4 bases and J 7 bases; nucleotides not matched to a gene: 6.

The V gene is TRBV2, the J gene TRBJ2-3; D uncertain. CDR3 length equals 15 residues. V lost 0 bases and J 4 bases, leaving 11 bases between the germline ends. Germline V lookup: CDR1 SNHLY, CDR2 FYNNEI. The CDR3 here is CASSEAPLTADTQYF. The DNA of the CDR3 is TGTGCCAGCAGTGAAGCGCCCCTAACGGCAGATACGCAGTATTTT.

The chain is built from TRBV5-1 and TRBJ2-1; the match to TRBD2 covers 12 bases. The CDR3 has 15 amino acids. Germline V lookup: CDR1 SGHRS, CDR2 YFSETQ. The J segment lost 9 bases and the V segment lost 3 bases, leaving 7 bases of the junction unmatched. The CDR3 region has the DNA TGCGCCAGCAGCTACGGACTAGCGGGATTGGTTGAGCAGTTCTTC. It encodes CASSYGLAGLVEQFF.

CDR3 protein: CASSLGLAGGPRWETQYF. The CDR3 nucleotides are TGTGCCAGCAGCCTAGGACTAGCGGGAGGGCCACGGTGGGAGACCCAGTACTTC. This chain joins TRBV11-2 and TRBJ2-5; 15 bases map to TRBD2. CDR1 and CDR2 (germline): SGHAT, FQNNGV. The CDR3 covers 18 residues. Unmatched junction bases numbered 12, after V lost 5 bases and J lost 5 bases.

This chain links TRBV10-3 with TRBJ2-5; TRBD2 aligns across 7 bases. Germline CDR1 reads ENHRY; CDR2 reads SYGVKD. The CDR3 covers 14 residues. V shed 10 bases and J 5 bases; nucleotides not matched to a gene: 13. CDR3 in DNA: TGTGCCACATCCGGCGGCGGGAGTGCGGAGACCCAGTACTTC. Amino acids: CATSGGGSAETQYF.

This chain connects TRBV29-1 to TRBJ2-7; TRBD2 matches at 14 bases. The germline V gene encodes CDR1 SQVTM and CDR2 ANQGSEA. This CDR3 comprises 13 residues. V lost 3 bases and J lost 9; bases outside the gene matches: 4. The CDR3 sequence is CSVDGTSGSRQYF. Written as DNA, the CDR3 is TGCAGCGTTGATGGGACTAGCGGGAGTAGGCAGTACTTC.

For this clone: Additional DNA sequences in this sample encode the identical CDR3. V gene TRBV6-5 combines with J gene TRBJ2-1; tentative D call: TRBD1 (6 bases). The V gene lost 6 bases and the J gene lost 7 bases, with 10 bases spanning the gap. The V gene's germline CDR1 is MNHEY and CDR2 SVGAGI. This CDR3 contains 12 residues. CDR3 loop: CASSPQGNEQFF. The CDR3 DNA reads as TGTGCCAGCAGCCCACAGGGAAATGAGCAGTTCTTC.

The gene calls are TRBV5-1 and TRBJ2-3; TRBD2 might be the D (5 bases). CDR1 is SGHRS and CDR2 is YFSETQ in the germline V gene. Trimming cost V 3 bases and J 1 base, with 18 bases left between them. CDR3 length: 17 amino acids. The CDR3 region has the DNA TGCGCCAGCAGCTCACTAGGAGCAGTTGATGGCACAGATACGCAGTATTTT. It specifies CASSSLGAVDGTDTQYF.

In this sample, this clone turned up once. V usage is TRBV7-8 and J usage is TRBJ2-7; TRBD1 aligns across 7 bases. Trimming cost V 5 bases and J 2 bases; bases outside gene matches: 6. The CDR3 has 14 amino acids. The germline V gene encodes CDR1 SGHVS and CDR2 FQNEAQ. The CDR3 spells CASSAYRGTYEQYF. The CDR3 nucleotides read TGTGCCAGCAGCGCCTACAGGGGTACCTACGAGCAGTACTTC. Using reference TRBV7-8 and TRBJ2-7 for the parts outside the CDR3, the full variable domain is GAGVSQSPRYKVAKRGQDVALRCDPISGHVSLFWYQQALGQGPEFLTYFQNEAQLDKSGLPSDRFFAERPEGSVSTLKIQRTQQEDSAVYLCASSAYRGTYEQYFGPGTRLTVT.

This rearrangement joins TRBV7-9 to TRBJ2-3; weak D call: TRBD2 (6 bases). Per the germline V gene, CDR1 is SEHNR and CDR2 is FQNEAQ (reference sequence). This CDR3 is built from 15 residues. V was trimmed by 2 bases and J by 0 bases, leaving 9 bases between them. This CDR3 reads CASSLTTSSTDTQYF. The CDR3 DNA reads as TGTGCCAGCAGCTTAACAACTAGCAGCACAGATACGCAGTATTTT. The full variable domain, completed using reference TRBV7-9 and TRBJ2-3, is DTGVSQNPRHKITKRGQNVTFRCDPISEHNRLYWYRQTLGQGPEFLTYFQNEAQLEKSRLLSDRFSAERPKGSFSTLEIQRTEQGDSAMYLCASSLTTSSTDTQYFGPGTRLTVL.

The V and J genes are TRBV7-3 and TRBJ2-1; the D is unclear. There are 14 residues in the CDR3. Between the trimmed V and J ends, which lost 3 bases and 7 bases, there was a span of 13 bases. From germline, CDR1 is SGHTA and CDR2 FQGTGA. CDR3 protein: CASSLGPYGNEQFF. CDR3 nucleotides: TGTGCCAGCAGCTTGGGTCCCTATGGGAATGAGCAGTTCTTC.